This TCR beta chain was identified in a study of Ad26.COV2.S vaccination and SARS-CoV-2 variants. Treatment denoted: approximately 18 received Ad26.COV2.S at low or high dose, single or two shots; several received placebo; per-sample allocation not given. Samples analyzed were those drawn on day 63 after the first vaccine or placebo injection. V dropped 4 bases and J dropped 4 bases, with 11 bases sitting between them. Germline CDR1 SGHNT, CDR2 YYREEE (reference sequence). The CDR3 is 13 residues long. Libraries were prepared by immunoSEQ multiplex PCR; TCRdb keeps only in-frame clonotypes and omits some of them. In the table there are 300,000 to 400,000 clones, roughly 91% of which are singletons.

The TCR comes from a person aged 18 to 59 who received the Ad26.COV2.S COVID-19 vaccine or a placebo. This sample comprised peripheral blood, obtained in a trial of Ad26.COV2.S vaccine versus placebo. The rearrangement links TRBV5-4 to TRBJ1-1; tentative D call: TRBD1 (5 bases). The CDR3 spells CASSPRQGTEAFF. The CDR3 coding sequence is TGTGCCAGCAGCCCCCGGCAGGGCACTGAAGCTTTCTTT.